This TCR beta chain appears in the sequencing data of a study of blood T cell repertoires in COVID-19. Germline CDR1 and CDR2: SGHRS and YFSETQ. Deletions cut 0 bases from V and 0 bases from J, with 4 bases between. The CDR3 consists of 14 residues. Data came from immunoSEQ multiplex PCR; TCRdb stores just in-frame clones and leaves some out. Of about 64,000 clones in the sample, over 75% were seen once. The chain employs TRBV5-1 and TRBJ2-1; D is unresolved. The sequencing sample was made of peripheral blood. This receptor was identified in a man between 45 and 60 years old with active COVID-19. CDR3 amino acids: CASSLAGSYNEQFF. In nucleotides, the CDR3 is TGCGCCAGCAGCTTGGCAGGCTCCTACAATGAGCAGTTCTTC.